The 15 T cell receptor beta chains below were found in one sample sequenced in a study of OX40 agonist ivuxolimab in advanced cancers. TCRdb's table, derived via immunoSEQ multiplex PCR, lists solely in-frame clones and lacks some. The sample holds tens of thousands of clones; just over 90% are singletons and the top ten take 2% to 2.5%. The sequences come from CD4+ or CD8+ T cells sorted from blood, collected in a trial of the OX40 agonist ivuxolimab. Receptor source: an adult with an advanced solid tumor such as melanoma, head and neck, liver or kidney cancer.

The chain joins TRBV11-2 to TRBJ1-4; 10 nucleotides line up with TRBD1. CDR3 length: 16 residues. J lost 7 bases, V lost 2 bases, and 7 bases had no gene match. Germline values: CDR1 SGHAT, CDR2 FQNNGV. CDR3 in amino acids: CASSLYGDRGTEKLFF. The CDR3 nucleotides read TGTGCCAGCAGCTTATATGGGGACAGGGGAACTGAAAAACTGTTTTTT. Full variable domain (outside the CDR3, taken from reference TRBV11-2 and TRBJ1-4): EAGVAQSPRYKIIEKRQSVAFWCNPISGHATLYWYQQILGQGPKLLIQFQNNGVVDDSQLPKDRFSAERLKGVDSTLKIQPAKLEDSAVYLCASSLYGDRGTEKLFFGSGTQLSVL.

The chain uses TRBV2 and TRBJ1-4, with 7 bases matching TRBD1. CDR3 length: 15 residues. Germline CDR1 is SNHLY and CDR2 is FYNNEI. Trimming cost V 7 bases and J 5 bases; bases outside gene matches: 10. The CDR3 DNA reads TGTGCCAGCACCTTGGAGACAGGGCTCAATGAAAAACTGTTTTTT. Protein: CASTLETGLNEKLFF.

This chain connects TRBV28 to TRBJ2-5; D not certain. The CDR3 totals 13 residues. CDR1 and CDR2 (germline): MDHEN, SYDVKM. Trimming removed 8 bases at V and 0 bases at J, with 10 bases between. The CDR3 spells CASGDGYQETQYF. The CDR3 region has the DNA TGTGCCAGCGGAGACGGGTACCAAGAGACCCAGTACTTC.

The CDR3 DNA follows: TGTGCCAGCAGCTTTAGCGGGGGGAGCACCGGGGAGCTGTTTTTT. Protein sequence: CASSFSGGSTGELFF. V is TRBV7-3 and J is TRBJ2-2; 10 bases are shared with TRBD2. V lost 3 bases to trimming and J lost 4 bases; unmatched junction nucleotides: 2. The V gene's germline CDR1 is SGHTA and CDR2 FQGTGA. The CDR3 consists of 15 residues.

The chain joins TRBV7-2 to TRBJ2-7; 9 bases match TRBD2. V dropped 5 bases and J dropped 2; count of bases not matched to a gene: 10. Germline V gene data show CDR1 as SGHTA and CDR2 as FQGNSA. The CDR3 totals 16 residues. As DNA, the CDR3 is TGTGCCAGCAGCCCAGAAGGTAGCGGGGGAACCTACGAGCAGTACTTC. It encodes CASSPEGSGGTYEQYF.

The chain employs TRBV6-1 and TRBJ2-5; possible D gene TRBD1, 5 bases. The CDR3 sequence is 11 residues long. Trimming stripped 7 bases from V and 4 bases from J, with 7 bases between. Germline CDR1 and CDR2: MNHNS and SASEGT. The chain's CDR3 is CASIQGETQYF. In nucleotides, the CDR3 is TGTGCCAGCATTCAGGGAGAGACCCAGTACTTC.

The V gene is TRBV11-3, the J gene TRBJ1-2, with D perhaps matching TRBD1 (6 bases). V dropped 0 bases and J dropped 4 bases, with 9 bases sitting between them. Germline CDR1 reads SGHNT; CDR2 reads YENEEA. This CDR3 spans 14 amino acids. CDR3 sequence: CASSLDRGSYGYTF. The DNA for the CDR3 is TGTGCCAGCAGCTTAGACAGGGGCAGCTATGGCTACACCTTC.

This rearrangement joins TRBV4-1 to TRBJ1-1; no reliable D call. The V gene lost 3 bases and the J gene lost 0 bases, with 5 bases spanning the gap. The germline V gene has CDR1 MGHRA and CDR2 YSYEKL. The CDR3 sequence is 13 residues long. The CDR3: CASSHPLNTEAFF. The CDR3 DNA follows: TGCGCCAGCAGCCATCCGCTGAACACTGAAGCTTTCTTT.

In DNA, the CDR3 is TGTGCCAGTAGTCTCCGGGGGTTCGACACCGGGGAGCTGTTTTTT. This encodes CASSLRGFDTGELFF. V usage is TRBV19 and J usage is TRBJ2-2; D possibly corresponds to TRBD2 (6 bases). The germline gives CDR1 LNHDA, CDR2 SQIVND (reference sequence). This CDR3 has 15 amino acids. V lost 5 bases, J lost 3 bases, and 13 bases lay in between.

The chain has TRBV28 and TRBJ2-4, with 7 nucleotides matching TRBD2. Trimming removed 3 bases from V and 6 bases from J; junction bases left unmatched: 5. Germline values: CDR1 MDHEN, CDR2 SYDVKM. CDR3 length equals 14 residues. DNA of the CDR3: TGTGCCAGCAGTTTTGTCCTAGCGGCAAACATTCAGTACTTC. It translates to CASSFVLAANIQYF.

The chain links TRBV5-1 to TRBJ1-2, with D unresolved. The CDR3 consists of 13 residues. Trimming took 2 bases from V and 8 from J, leaving 13 bases between them. Germline V CDR1 and CDR2: SGHRS, YFSETQ. The DNA for the CDR3 is TGCGCCAGCAGCTTCGGAAGCACGGAGGGCTACACCTTC. Its protein is CASSFGSTEGYTF.

The chain combines TRBV27 with TRBJ2-7; perhaps D is TRBD1 or TRBD2 (6 bases each). Germline V gene data show CDR1 as MNHEY and CDR2 as SMNVEV (reference sequence). V was trimmed by 5 bases and J by 0 bases, leaving 14 bases between them. This CDR3 has 15 amino acids. DNA for the CDR3: TGTGCCAGCAGTCCAGGAGGGACACTCTCCTACGAGCAGTACTTC. It yields the protein CASSPGGTLSYEQYF.

The chain joins TRBV5-3 to TRBJ2-6; D is undetermined. TRBV5-3 is an open reading frame, and its role is uncertain. The CDR3 contains 17 residues. Between the trimmed V and J ends, which lost 4 bases and 0 bases, there was a span of 14 bases. The chain's CDR3 is CARSPRVARSGANVLTF. In nucleotides, the CDR3 is TGTGCCAGAAGCCCCCGAGTGGCGCGCTCTGGGGCCAACGTCCTGACTTTC.

The V gene is TRBV6-5, the J gene TRBJ2-1; 8 nucleotides align to TRBD2. The junction had 4 bases not matched to a gene; V was cut back by 6 bases and J by 6 bases. CDR1 is MNHEY, CDR2 SVGAGI, per germline. The CDR3 length is 13 residues. The CDR3 sequence is CASRRLATNEQFF. In nucleotides, the CDR3 is TGTGCCAGCAGGAGACTAGCGACCAATGAGCAGTTCTTC.

This chain links TRBV28 with TRBJ2-2; TRBD2 matches 7 bases. The V and J ends lost 2 bases and 3 bases, in that order; junction bases with no gene match: 9. The CDR3 contains 17 residues. Looked up from germline, CDR1 is MDHEN and CDR2 is SYDVKM. CDR3 residues: CASSLLRAAGDTGELFF. The CDR3 DNA reads TGTGCCAGCAGTTTACTCCGAGCGGCGGGAGACACCGGGGAGCTGTTTTTT.